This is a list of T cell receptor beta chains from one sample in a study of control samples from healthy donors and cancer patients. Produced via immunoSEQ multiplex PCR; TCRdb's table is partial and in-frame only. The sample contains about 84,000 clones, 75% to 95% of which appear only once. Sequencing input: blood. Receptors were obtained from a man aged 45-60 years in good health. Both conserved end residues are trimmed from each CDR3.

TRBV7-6,ASSLGASGEDTQY
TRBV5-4,ASSPGGGAVEQF
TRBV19,ASSIPTVESTEAF
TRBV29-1,SVGYTEEKLF
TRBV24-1,ATSEQKQNIQY
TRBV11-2,ASSQGGNSPLH
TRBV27,ASRAGTGTYEQY
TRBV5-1,ASSLEGDSDSPLH
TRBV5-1,ASSLTNTEAF
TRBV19,ASSRMANIQETQY
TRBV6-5,ASSYLGGRGYT
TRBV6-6,ASSLDRNTEAF
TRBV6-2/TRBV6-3,ASSRDSQETQY
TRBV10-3,AIGTADTQY
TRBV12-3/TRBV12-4,ASSTGGRNTIY
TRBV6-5,ASSLGQGFNERD
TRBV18,ASSPGANTEAF
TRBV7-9,ASSVSTGGEQF
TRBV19,ASSITGVVSYGYT
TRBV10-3,AIRQQGSNSPLH
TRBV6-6,ASSYGPARNEQF
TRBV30,AWREAGQGAVSTEAF
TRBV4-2,ASSPSGGIAQPQH